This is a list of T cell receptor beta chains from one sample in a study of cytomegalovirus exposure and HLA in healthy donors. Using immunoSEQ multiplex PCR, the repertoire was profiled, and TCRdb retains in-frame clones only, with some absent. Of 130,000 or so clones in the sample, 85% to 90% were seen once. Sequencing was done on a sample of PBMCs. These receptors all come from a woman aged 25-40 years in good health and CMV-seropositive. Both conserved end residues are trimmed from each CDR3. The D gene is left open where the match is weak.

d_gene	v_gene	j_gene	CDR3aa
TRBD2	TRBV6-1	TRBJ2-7	ASEISGTSAYEQY
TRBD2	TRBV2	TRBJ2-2	ASIGGRGDIGELF
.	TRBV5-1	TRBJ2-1	ASSPGVGQF
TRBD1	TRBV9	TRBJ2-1	ASSEHRGNEQF
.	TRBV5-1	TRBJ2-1	ASSRGLRGISYNEQF
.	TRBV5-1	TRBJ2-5	ASSLGGRSRQETQY
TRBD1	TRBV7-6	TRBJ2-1	ASSFNRDRGHNEQF
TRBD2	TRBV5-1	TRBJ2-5	ASSTGLAGVETQY
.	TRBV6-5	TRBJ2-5	ASSYSGETQY
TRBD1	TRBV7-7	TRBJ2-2	ASSPGTGGSSKGRTGELF
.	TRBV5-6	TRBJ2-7	ASSGGQGRNEQY
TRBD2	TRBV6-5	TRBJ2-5	ASRRSAGMETQY
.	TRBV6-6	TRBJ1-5	ASSLLTEGSGPQH
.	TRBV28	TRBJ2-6	ASSFPETGALAGANVLT
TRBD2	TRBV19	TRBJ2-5	ASRGGLAETQY
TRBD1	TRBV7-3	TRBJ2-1	ASSLATGVPPF
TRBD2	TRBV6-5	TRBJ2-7	ASRWGLESSYEQY
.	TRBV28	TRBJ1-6	ASSQTGLSPLH
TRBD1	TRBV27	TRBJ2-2	ASQPGQLNTGELF
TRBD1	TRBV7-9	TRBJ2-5	ASSLGQGAETQY
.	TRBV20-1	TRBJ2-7	SAGGGWQY
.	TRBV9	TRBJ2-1	ASSGRVVEQF
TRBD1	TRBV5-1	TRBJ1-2	ASSLEGAAYYGYT